This T cell receptor (beta chain) emerged from a study of T cell changes during pregnancy in multiple sclerosis. This CDR3 comprises 14 residues. CDR1 and CDR2 (germline): LGHNA, YSLEER. V gave up 0 bases and J gave up 1 base, with 6 bases separating them. Generated by immunoSEQ multiplex PCR, the TCRdb table keeps only in-frame clones and is missing some. The sample contains some 38,000 clones, around 91% of which appear only once. The J gene is TRBJ1-1, the V gene TRBV4-3; D gene ambiguous. Sequenced material: CD4+ T cells from peripheral blood mononuclear cells, taken in the second trimester of pregnancy. This sequence was found in a female donor with multiple sclerosis, enrolled in a pregnancy study. The CDR3 DNA reads TGCGCCAGCAGCCAAGACTTTAGGAACACTGAAGCTTTCTTT. It encodes CASSQDFRNTEAFF.